Sequencing of this TCR beta chain was carried out in a study of low-dose radiotherapy and immunotherapy resistance in tumors. Study-wide background: Oral administration of aspirin 300 mg daily occurred for four cycles, commencing at cycle 1 day 1.

Trimming stripped 4 bases from V and 5 bases from J, with 10 bases between. The germline CDR1 and CDR2 sequences are SGHDT and YYEEEE. This CDR3 has 13 residues. Nivolumab, ipilimumab, aspirin, low-dose cyclophosphamide and low-dose radiotherapy were given to donors. First-strand cDNA relied on TRAV- and TRBV-specific primers spanning alpha and beta chains. Over about 18 PCR cycles, TCRs were amplified from a constant-region primer and V-primer adapter. TCRdb itself ran the reads through MiXCR, one entry per CDR3 protein. The data hold 15,000 to 20,000 distinct CDR3 sequences, with about 74% observed a single time.

This receptor was identified in a human donor with advanced metastatic prostate, ovarian, gallbladder or colorectal cancer (not recorded which). This table probably holds off-target reads from a library built for another chain. V usage is TRBV5-6 and J usage is TRBJ2-1; either TRBD1 or TRBD2 may fit D (5 bases each). The CDR3 is CASSGTQNNEQFF. As DNA, the CDR3 is TGTGCCAGCAGCGGGACCCAGAACAATGAGCAGTTCTTC.